A selection of T cell receptor beta chains follows, all from one sample in a study of immune evolution from preneoplasia to lung adenocarcinoma. The data were produced by immunoSEQ multiplex PCR, yet TCRdb's version contains in-frame clones alone and is incomplete. The sample yields under 3,500 clones, roughly 79% seen once. The sequenced sample consisted of FFPE atypical adenomatous hyperplasia tissue from the lung. These receptors originate from a person aged 65 to 85 with lung adenocarcinoma. CDR3s include the opening cysteine and the closing phenylalanine or tryptophan. The D gene is left open where the match is weak. The size of a clone is reported for some rows only, either as once, few or many, or as a class for expanded clones.

.	TRBV7-8	.	15	TRBJ1-1	CASSLYYGGEAEAFF	TGTGCCAGCAGCTTATACTATGGGGGGGAGGCTGAAGCTTTCTTT
TRBD1	TRBV5-5	.	15	TRBJ1-1	CASSFRGRRNTEAFF	TGTGCCAGCAGCTTCAGGGGGCGCCGGAACACTGAAGCTTTCTTT
.	TRBV6-1	few	13	TRBJ2-2	CASSEQATGELFF	TGTGCCAGCAGTGAACAGGCCACCGGGGAGCTGTTTTTT
TRBD2	TRBV4-1	.	15	TRBJ2-7	CASSPLGLASHEQYF	TGCGCCAGCAGCCCCCTTGGACTAGCTTCCCACGAGCAGTACTTC
.	TRBV27	.	15	TRBJ1-4	CASRRKAQTNEKLFF	TGTGCCAGCAGGCGGAAGGCGCAGACTAATGAAAAACTGTTTTTT
.	TRBV7-9	.	15	TRBJ1-4	CASSSSLSADEKLFF	TGTGCCAGCAGCTCCAGTCTTTCCGCGGATGAAAAACTGTTTTTT
.	TRBV4-1	.	17	TRBJ1-3	CASSQRQASLSGNTIYF	TGCGCCAGCAGCCAAAGGCAGGCCTCCTTGTCTGGAAACACCATATATTTT
TRBD2	TRBV7-2	.	17	TRBJ2-7	CASSLTPGLAGGNEQYF	TGTGCCAGCAGCTTAACTCCGGGACTAGCGGGAGGTAACGAGCAGTACTTC
TRBD2	TRBV11-2	.	17	TRBJ2-1	CASSLSQLAGLFDEQFF	TGTGCCAGCAGCTTATCTCAACTAGCGGGGTTGTTCGATGAGCAGTTCTTC
.	TRBV7-3	.	13	TRBJ1-2	CASSFSGDYGYTF	TGTGCCAGCAGCTTTAGCGGGGATTATGGCTACACCTTC
TRBD1	TRBV28	.	15	TRBJ2-2	CASSPPGTGIGELFF	TGTGCCAGCAGTCCCCCCGGGACAGGGATCGGGGAGCTGTTTTTT
.	TRBV19	.	14	TRBJ2-4	CASSRRGGKNIQYF	TGTGCCAGTAGTCGAAGAGGGGGCAAAAACATTCAGTACTTC
TRBD2	TRBV7-9	large	14	TRBJ2-7	CASSLRVAGGPLYF	TGTGCCAGCAGCCTGAGGGTAGCGGGAGGGCCACTGTACTTC
.	TRBV28	.	13	TRBJ2-3	CASSYTSTDTQYF	TGTGCCAGCAGTTACACGAGCACAGATACGCAGTATTTT
TRBD2	TRBV5-8	few	18	TRBJ2-1	CASSLREREGLRYNEQFF	TGTGCCAGCAGCTTGAGGGAGCGGGAGGGCCTAAGGTACAATGAGCAGTTCTTC
.	TRBV16	.	15	TRBJ1-4	CASSQSGQQNEKLFF	TGTGCCAGCAGCCAATCGGGGCAGCAGAATGAAAAACTGTTTTTT
TRBD1	TRBV6-5	.	13	TRBJ1-2	CASSYRDRVGYTF	TGTGCCAGCAGTTACAGGGACAGGGTCGGCTACACCTTC
TRBD2	TRBV5-1	.	15	TRBJ2-5	CASSETSGNQETQYF	TGCGCCAGCAGCGAGACTAGCGGGAACCAAGAGACCCAGTACTTC
.	TRBV7-8	.	18	TRBJ2-6	CASSAQGLDFSGANVLTF	TGTGCCAGCAGCGCCCAGGGACTGGATTTCTCTGGGGCCAACGTCCTGACTTTC
.	TRBV7-9	.	15	TRBJ1-1	CASSRPGTENTEAFF	TGTGCCAGCAGCCGACCTGGGACGGAGAACACTGAAGCTTTCTTT
.	TRBV2	.	13	TRBJ2-7	CASSEWNSYEQYF	TGTGCCAGCAGTGAATGGAATTCCTACGAGCAGTACTTC
TRBD2	TRBV18	.	20	TRBJ2-7	CASSPPTTGIFASGRYEQYF	TGTGCCAGCTCACCACCGACGACAGGGATATTCGCTAGCGGGAGGTACGAGCAGTACTTC
.	TRBV5-1	.	13	TRBJ2-3	CASSLGHTDTQYF	TGCGCCAGCAGCTTAGGGCACACAGATACGCAGTATTTT
TRBD1	TRBV6-1	.	13	TRBJ1-1	CASSVTRQGVTFF	TGTGCCAGCAGTGTTACCCGACAGGGTGTTACTTTCTTT
.	TRBV5-1	few	14	TRBJ2-7	CASSLVTDSYEQYF	TGCGCCAGCAGCTTGGTGACAGACTCCTACGAGCAGTACTTC
.	TRBV4-1	.	12	TRBJ1-2	CASSPGGTSYTF	TGCGCCAGCAGCCCAGGAGGGACGAGCTACACCTTC
.	TRBV7-6	.	15	TRBJ1-4	CASSLYGAGNEKLFF	TGTGCCAGCAGCTTATATGGGGCGGGTAATGAAAAACTGTTTTTT
TRBD1	TRBV7-9	.	14	TRBJ2-7	CASSDRTGRDEQYF	TGTGCCAGCAGCGACAGGACAGGTAGAGACGAGCAGTACTTC
TRBD1	TRBV5-1	.	13	TRBJ2-7	CASSTGTGYEQYF	TGCGCCAGCAGCACTGGGACAGGCTACGAGCAGTACTTC
.	TRBV7-9	.	15	TRBJ2-2	CASRPGTANTGELFF	TGTGCCAGCAGACCCGGGACGGCTAACACCGGGGAGCTGTTTTTT
.	TRBV29-1	few	14	TRBJ2-1	CSTLWYNSYNEQFF	TGCAGTACCTTATGGTATAACTCCTACAATGAGCAGTTCTTC
.	TRBV4-2	.	13	TRBJ2-7	CASSQDSFYEQYF	TGTGCCAGCAGCCAAGATTCATTCTACGAGCAGTACTTC
.	TRBV19	.	14	TRBJ2-2	CASHRGTNTGELFF	TGTGCCAGTCATCGGGGGACGAACACCGGGGAGCTGTTTTTT
TRBD2	TRBV29-1	.	14	TRBJ2-7	CSAFLASGYYEQYF	TGCAGCGCTTTTTTGGCTAGCGGATACTACGAGCAGTACTTC
.	TRBV11-2	once	14	TRBJ2-5	CASSPTGGRETQYF	TGTGCCAGCAGCCCCACCGGGGGGCGAGAGACCCAGTACTTC
.	TRBV14	.	16	TRBJ2-2	CASSHYRGGDTGELFF	TGTGCCAGCAGTCACTACAGGGGGGGAGACACCGGGGAGCTGTTTTTT
TRBD1	TRBV6-5	.	12	TRBJ1-1	CATRQGGTEAFF	TGTGCCACCCGACAGGGTGGGACTGAAGCTTTCTTT
TRBD1	TRBV27	.	15	TRBJ1-5	CASSFGQGYNQPQHF	TGTGCCAGCAGTTTCGGACAGGGGTACAATCAGCCCCAGCATTTT
.	TRBV30	.	11	TRBJ2-3	CAWRVRDTQYF	TGTGCCTGGAGAGTCCGAGATACGCAGTATTTT
TRBD1	TRBV4-1	.	16	TRBJ1-1	CASSQEPDRADTEAFF	TGCGCCAGCAGCCAAGAACCGGACAGGGCTGACACTGAAGCTTTCTTT
.	TRBV7-2	once	13	TRBJ1-2	CASSFPGEDGYTF	TGTGCCAGCAGCTTCCCAGGGGAGGATGGCTACACCTTC
.	TRBV6-1	few	14	TRBJ2-2	CASTAKGESGELFF	TGTGCCAGCACCGCGAAGGGGGAGAGCGGGGAGCTGTTTTTT
.	TRBV6-5	.	14	TRBJ1-2	CASSYSIQDNGYTF	TGTGCCAGCAGTTACTCAATACAGGACAATGGCTACACCTTC
TRBD2	TRBV28	.	14	TRBJ2-2	CASRLAGDPGELFF	TGTGCCAGCAGGCTAGCGGGAGATCCCGGGGAGCTGTTTTTT
TRBD1	TRBV19	.	16	TRBJ1-5	CASSIRTGGGEQPQHF	TGTGCCAGTAGTATCCGGACAGGGGGAGGTGAGCAGCCCCAGCATTTT
TRBD1	TRBV7-2	.	15	TRBJ1-2	CASSRQGSGVGGYTF	TGTGCCAGCAGCAGACAGGGTTCGGGTGTGGGTGGCTACACCTTC
.	TRBV27	.	16	TRBJ1-4	CASSLGAAAYNEKLFF	TGTGCCAGCAGTTTAGGGGCGGCAGCCTATAATGAAAAACTGTTTTTT
.	TRBV10-3	.	14	TRBJ1-1	CAISESGQITEAFF	TGTGCCATCAGTGAGTCAGGACAAATCACTGAAGCTTTCTTT